This T cell receptor (beta chain) was documented in a study of cytomegalovirus exposure and HLA in healthy donors. Only in-frame clones appear in the TCRdb table, and some are missing; sequencing was by immunoSEQ multiplex PCR. The sample records about 150,000 clones, about 94% being singletons. General observations from the study: The investigators catalogued 150 to 200 TCR beta chains as cytomegalovirus-associated.

Worth noting for this clone: Its target is unknown.

Source material: PBMCs. The source of this sequence is a young man in good health and CMV-seropositive.

The CDR3 bases are TGTGCCAGCAGTTCATATTACGGGACAGGGGCAATCCCCCACTATGGCTACACCTTC. This gives the protein CASSSYYGTGAIPHYGYTF. The V call is TRBV28, the J call TRBJ1-2; 10 bases align to TRBD1. CDR1 MDHEN and CDR2 SYDVKM come from the germline V gene. J gave up 3 bases and V 4 bases, and 17 bases lay outside the gene matches. This CDR3 comprises 19 residues.